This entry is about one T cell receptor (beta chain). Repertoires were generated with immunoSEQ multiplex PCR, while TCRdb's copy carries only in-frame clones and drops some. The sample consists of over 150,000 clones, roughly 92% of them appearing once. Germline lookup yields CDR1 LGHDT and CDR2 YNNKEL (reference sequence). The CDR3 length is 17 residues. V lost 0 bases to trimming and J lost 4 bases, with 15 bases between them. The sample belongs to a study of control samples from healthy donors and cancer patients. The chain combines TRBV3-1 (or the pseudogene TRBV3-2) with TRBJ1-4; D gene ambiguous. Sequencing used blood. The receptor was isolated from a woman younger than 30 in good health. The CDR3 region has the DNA TGTGCCAGCAGCCAAGATCGAAATAGGATCTATAATGAAAAACTGTTTTTT. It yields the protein CASSQDRNRIYNEKLFF.